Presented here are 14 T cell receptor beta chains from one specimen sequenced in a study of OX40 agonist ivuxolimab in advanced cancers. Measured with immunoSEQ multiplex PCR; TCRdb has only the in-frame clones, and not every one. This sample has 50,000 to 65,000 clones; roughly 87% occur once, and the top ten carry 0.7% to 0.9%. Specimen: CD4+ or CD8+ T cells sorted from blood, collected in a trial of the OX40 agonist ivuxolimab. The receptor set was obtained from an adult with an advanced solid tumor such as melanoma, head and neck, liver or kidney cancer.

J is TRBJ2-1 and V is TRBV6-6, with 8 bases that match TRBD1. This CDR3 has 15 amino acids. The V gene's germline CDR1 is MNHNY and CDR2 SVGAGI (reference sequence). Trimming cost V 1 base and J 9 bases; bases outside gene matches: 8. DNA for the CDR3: TGTGCCAGCAGTTACTGGGCAGGGGGCTCGGGTGAGCAGTTCTTC. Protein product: CASSYWAGGSGEQFF.

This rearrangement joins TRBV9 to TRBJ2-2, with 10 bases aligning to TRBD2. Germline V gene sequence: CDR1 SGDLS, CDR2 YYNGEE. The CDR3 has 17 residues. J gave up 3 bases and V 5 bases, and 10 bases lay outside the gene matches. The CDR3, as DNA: TGTGCCAGCAGTGGTACCGGACTAGCGGCCGACACCGGGGAGCTGTTTTTT. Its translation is CASSGTGLAADTGELFF.

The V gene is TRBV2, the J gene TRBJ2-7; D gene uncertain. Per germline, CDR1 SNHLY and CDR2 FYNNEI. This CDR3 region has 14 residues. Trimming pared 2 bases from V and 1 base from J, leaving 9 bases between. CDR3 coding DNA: TGTGCCAGCAGTGAAAACAGTCTTTCCTACGAGCAGTACTTC. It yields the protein CASSENSLSYEQYF.

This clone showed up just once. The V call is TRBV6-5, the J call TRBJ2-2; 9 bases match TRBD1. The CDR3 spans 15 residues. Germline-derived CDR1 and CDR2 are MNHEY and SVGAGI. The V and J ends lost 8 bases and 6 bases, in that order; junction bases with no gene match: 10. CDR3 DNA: TGTGCCAGCCGGTCGACAGGGGGAGGTGCCGGGGAGCTGTTTTTT. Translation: CASRSTGGGAGELFF.

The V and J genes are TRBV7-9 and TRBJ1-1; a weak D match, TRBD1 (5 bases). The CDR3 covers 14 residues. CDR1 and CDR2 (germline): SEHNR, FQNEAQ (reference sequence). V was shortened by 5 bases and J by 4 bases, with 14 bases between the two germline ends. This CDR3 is CASSAGTAGTEAFF. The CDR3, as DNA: TGTGCCAGCAGCGCCGGGACGGCGGGCACTGAAGCTTTCTTT. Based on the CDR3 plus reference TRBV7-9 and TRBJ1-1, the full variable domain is DTGVSQNPRHKITKRGQNVTFRCDPISEHNRLYWYRQTLGQGPEFLTYFQNEAQLEKSRLLSDRFSAERPKGSFSTLEIQRTEQGDSAMYLCASSAGTAGTEAFFGQGTRLTVV.

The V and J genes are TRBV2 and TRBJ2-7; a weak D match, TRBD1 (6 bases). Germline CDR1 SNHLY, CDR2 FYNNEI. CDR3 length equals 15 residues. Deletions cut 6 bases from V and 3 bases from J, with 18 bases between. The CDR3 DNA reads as TGTGCCAGCAGAGTATCGCAGGGGTTGTTCTACGAGCAGTACTTC. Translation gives CASRVSQGLFYEQYF.

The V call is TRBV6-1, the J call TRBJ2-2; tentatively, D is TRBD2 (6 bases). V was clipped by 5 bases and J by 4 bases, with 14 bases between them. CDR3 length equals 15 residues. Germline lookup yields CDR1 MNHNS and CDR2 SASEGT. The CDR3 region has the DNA TGTGCCAGCAGTCGAAGGAGGGACGGCACCGGGGAGCTGTTTTTT. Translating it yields CASSRRRDGTGELFF.

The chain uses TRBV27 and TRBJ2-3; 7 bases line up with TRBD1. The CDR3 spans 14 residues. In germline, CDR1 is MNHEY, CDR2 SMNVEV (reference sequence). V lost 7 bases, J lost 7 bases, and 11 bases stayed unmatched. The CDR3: CASKGGRLGNTQYF. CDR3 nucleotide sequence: TGTGCCAGCAAAGGGGGCAGGCTGGGAAATACGCAGTATTTT.

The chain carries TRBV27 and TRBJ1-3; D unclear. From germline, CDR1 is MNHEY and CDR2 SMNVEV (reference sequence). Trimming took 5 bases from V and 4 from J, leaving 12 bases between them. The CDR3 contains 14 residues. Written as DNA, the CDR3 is TGTGCCAGCAGTAGGGCCGGGCAAGGAAACACCATATATTTT. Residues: CASSRAGQGNTIYF.

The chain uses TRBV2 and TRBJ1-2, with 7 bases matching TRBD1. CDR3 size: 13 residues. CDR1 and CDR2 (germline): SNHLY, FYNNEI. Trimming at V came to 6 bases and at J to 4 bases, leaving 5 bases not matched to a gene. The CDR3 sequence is CASSPGQAYGYTF. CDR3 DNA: TGTGCCAGCAGCCCTGGACAGGCCTATGGCTACACCTTC.

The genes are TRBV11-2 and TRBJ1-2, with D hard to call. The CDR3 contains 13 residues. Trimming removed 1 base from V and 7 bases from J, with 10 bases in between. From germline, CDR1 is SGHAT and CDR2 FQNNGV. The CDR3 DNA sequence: TGTGCCAGCAGCTTAGCCGGCAGGCGTGGCTACACCTTC. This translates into CASSLAGRRGYTF.

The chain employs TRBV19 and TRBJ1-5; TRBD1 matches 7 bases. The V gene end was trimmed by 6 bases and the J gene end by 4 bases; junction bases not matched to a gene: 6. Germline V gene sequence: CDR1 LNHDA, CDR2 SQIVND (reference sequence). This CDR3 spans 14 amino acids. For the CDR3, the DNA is TGTGCCAGTAGCTACAGGGGTCGAAATCAGCCCCAGCATTTT. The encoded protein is CASSYRGRNQPQHF.

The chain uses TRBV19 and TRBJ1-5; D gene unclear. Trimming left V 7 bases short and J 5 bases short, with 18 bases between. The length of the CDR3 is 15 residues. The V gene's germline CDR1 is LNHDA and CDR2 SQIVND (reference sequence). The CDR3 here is CASNLQRGVDQPQHF. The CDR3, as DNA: TGTGCCAGTAACCTACAGCGAGGAGTGGATCAGCCCCAGCATTTT.

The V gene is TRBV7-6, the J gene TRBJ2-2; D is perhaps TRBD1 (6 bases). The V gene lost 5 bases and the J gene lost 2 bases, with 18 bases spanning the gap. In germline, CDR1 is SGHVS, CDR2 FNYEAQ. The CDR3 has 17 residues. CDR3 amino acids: CASSQTGWGLNTGELFF. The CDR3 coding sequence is TGTGCCAGCAGCCAGACCGGCTGGGGGCTCAACACCGGGGAGCTGTTTTTT.